The subject of this entry is one T cell receptor beta chain. Its target is not known. The germline gives CDR1 SGHTS, CDR2 YDEGEE. The CDR3 totals 16 residues. V was pared by 4 bases and J by 4 bases, with 9 bases of the junction left unmatched. The table came from immunoSEQ multiplex PCR; TCRdb's copy has only in-frame clones and leaves some out. The table lists about 680,000 clones, around 90% of them singletons. The source of the sample is a study of Ad26.COV2.S vaccination and SARS-CoV-2 variants. Study-level information: Donor was assigned to the Ad26.COV2.S arm of trial COV1001. Donor got 5x10^10 or 1x10^11 viral particles of Ad26.COV2.S. Study results and caveats: The TCR-based breadth and depth measures might underestimate overall T cell responses.

Treatment reported: about 20 received Ad26.COV2.S at low or high dose, single or two shots; roughly five received placebo; per-sample allocation not given. At day 63 after the first vaccine or placebo injection, samples were drawn. Participants' vaccine, an Ad26 vector, delivered Wuhan-strain SARS-CoV-2 spike. The input for sequencing was peripheral blood, taken in a trial of Ad26.COV2.S vaccine versus placebo. The TCR sequence derives from a person aged 18 to 65 who received the Ad26.COV2.S COVID-19 vaccine or a placebo. The chain combines TRBV5-8 with TRBJ2-1; 9 positions match TRBD2. The CDR3 coding sequence is TGTGCCAGCAGCCCTGGAGGGCTAGCGGGGTACAATGAGCAGTTCTTC. Translated, it gives CASSPGGLAGYNEQFF.